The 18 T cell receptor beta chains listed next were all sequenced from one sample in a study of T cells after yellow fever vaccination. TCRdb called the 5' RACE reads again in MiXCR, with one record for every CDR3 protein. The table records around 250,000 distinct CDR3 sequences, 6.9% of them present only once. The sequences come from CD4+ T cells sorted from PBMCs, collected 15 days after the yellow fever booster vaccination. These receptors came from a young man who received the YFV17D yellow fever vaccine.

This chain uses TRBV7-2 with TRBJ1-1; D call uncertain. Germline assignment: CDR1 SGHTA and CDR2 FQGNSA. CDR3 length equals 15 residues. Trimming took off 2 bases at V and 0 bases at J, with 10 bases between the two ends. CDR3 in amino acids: CASSLSLTVNTEAFF. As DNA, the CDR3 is TGTGCCAGCAGCTTATCCCTGACGGTGAACACTGAAGCTTTCTTT.

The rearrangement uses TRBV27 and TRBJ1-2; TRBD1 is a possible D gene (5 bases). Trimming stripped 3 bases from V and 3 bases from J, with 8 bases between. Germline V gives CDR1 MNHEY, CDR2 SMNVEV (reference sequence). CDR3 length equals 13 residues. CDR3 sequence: CASSLGPHYGYTF. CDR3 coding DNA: TGTGCCAGCAGTTTGGGGCCCCACTATGGCTACACCTTC.

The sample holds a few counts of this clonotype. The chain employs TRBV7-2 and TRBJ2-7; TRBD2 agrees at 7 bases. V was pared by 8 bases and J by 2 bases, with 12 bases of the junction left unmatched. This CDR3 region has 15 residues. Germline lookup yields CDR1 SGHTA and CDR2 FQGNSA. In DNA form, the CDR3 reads TGTGCCAGCGGTAAGATTCCTAGCGGAGCCTACGAGCAGTACTTC. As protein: CASGKIPSGAYEQYF.

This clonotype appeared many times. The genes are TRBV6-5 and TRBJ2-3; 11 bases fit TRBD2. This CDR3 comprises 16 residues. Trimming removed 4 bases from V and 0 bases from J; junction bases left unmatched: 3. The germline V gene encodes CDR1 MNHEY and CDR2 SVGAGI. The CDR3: CASSSRTSGSTDTQYF. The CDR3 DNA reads TGTGCCAGCAGTTCCCGGACTAGCGGGAGCACAGATACGCAGTATTTT.

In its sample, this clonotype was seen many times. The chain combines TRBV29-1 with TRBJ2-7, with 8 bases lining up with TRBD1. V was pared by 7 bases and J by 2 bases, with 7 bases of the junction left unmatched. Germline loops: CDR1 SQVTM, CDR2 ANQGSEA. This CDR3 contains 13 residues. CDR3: CSATDRGAYEQYF. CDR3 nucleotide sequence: TGCAGCGCGACCGACAGGGGTGCCTACGAGCAGTACTTC.

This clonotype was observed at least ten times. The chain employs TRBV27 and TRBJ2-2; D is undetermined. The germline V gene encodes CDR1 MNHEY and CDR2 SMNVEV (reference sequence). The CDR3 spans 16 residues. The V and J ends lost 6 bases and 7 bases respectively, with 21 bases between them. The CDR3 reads CASSPRFYRRIGELFF. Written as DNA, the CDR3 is TGTGCCAGCAGCCCTCGTTTCTACAGAAGGATCGGGGAGCTGTTTTTT.

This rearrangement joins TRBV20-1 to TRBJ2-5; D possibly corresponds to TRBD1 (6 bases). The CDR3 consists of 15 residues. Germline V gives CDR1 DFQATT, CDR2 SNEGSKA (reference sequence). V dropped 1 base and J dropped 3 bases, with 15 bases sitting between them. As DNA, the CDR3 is TGCAGTGCTAGAGTGGCAGGGACATTCAAAGAGACCCAGTACTTC. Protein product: CSARVAGTFKETQYF.

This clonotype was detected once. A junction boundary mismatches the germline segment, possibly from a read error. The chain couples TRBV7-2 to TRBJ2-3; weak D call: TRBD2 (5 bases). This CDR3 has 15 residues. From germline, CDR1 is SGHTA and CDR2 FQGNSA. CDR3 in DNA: TGTGCCAGCGGCTTGTTCGGGATTAGTACAGATACGCAGTATTTT. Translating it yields CASGLFGISTDTQYF.

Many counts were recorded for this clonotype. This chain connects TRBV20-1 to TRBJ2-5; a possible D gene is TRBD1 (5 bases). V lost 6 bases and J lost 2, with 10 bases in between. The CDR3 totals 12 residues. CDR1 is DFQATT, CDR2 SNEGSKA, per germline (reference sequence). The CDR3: CSARTSQETQYF. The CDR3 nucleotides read TGCAGTGCAAGGACATCTCAAGAGACCCAGTACTTC.

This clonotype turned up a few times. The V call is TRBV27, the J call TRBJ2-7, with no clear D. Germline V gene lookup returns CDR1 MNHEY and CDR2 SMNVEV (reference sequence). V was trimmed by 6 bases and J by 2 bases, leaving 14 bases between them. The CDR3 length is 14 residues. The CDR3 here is CASRAPTLTYEQYF. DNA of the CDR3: TGTGCCAGCAGAGCGCCTACCCTCACCTACGAGCAGTACTTC.

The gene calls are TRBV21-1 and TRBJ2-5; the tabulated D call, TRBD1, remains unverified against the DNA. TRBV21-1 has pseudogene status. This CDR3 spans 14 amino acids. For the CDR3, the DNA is TGTGCCAGCAGCAAGGGGGGGGGTCAAGAGACCCAGTACTTC. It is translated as CASSKGGGQETQYF.

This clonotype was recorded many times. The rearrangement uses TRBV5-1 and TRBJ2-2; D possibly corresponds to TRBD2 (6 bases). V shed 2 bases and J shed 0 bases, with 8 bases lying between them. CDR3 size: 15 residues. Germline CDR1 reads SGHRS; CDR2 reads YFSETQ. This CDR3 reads CASSFSGPNTGELFF. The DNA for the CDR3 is TGCGCCAGCAGCTTTAGCGGTCCGAACACCGGGGAGCTGTTTTTT.

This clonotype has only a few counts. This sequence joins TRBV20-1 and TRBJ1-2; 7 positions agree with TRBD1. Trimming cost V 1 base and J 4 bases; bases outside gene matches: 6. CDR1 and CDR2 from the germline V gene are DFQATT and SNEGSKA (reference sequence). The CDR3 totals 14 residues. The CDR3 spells CSARGEGAGYGYTF. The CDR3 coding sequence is TGCAGTGCTAGAGGAGAGGGGGCCGGCTATGGCTACACCTTC.

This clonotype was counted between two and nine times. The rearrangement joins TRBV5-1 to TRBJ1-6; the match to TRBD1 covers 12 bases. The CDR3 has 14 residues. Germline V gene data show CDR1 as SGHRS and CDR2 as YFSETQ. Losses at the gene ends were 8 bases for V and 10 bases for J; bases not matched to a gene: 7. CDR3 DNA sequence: TGCGCCAGTCAACGGGACAGGGGGCGGTCACCCCTCCACTTT. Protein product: CASQRDRGRSPLHF.

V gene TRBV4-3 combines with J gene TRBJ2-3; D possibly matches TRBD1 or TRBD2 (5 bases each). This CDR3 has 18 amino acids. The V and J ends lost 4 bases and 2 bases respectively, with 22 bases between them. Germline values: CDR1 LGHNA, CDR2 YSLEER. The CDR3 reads CASSRQGGGLALTDTQYF. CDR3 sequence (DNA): TGCGCCAGCAGCCGGCAGGGCGGCGGGCTGGCACTCACAGATACGCAGTATTTT.

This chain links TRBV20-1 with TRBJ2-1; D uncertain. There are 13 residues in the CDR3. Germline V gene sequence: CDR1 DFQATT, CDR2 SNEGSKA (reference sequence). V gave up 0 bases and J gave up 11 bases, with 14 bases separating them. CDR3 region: CSARDELTAKQFF. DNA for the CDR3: TGCAGTGCTAGAGATGAACTCACGGCCAAGCAGTTCTTC.

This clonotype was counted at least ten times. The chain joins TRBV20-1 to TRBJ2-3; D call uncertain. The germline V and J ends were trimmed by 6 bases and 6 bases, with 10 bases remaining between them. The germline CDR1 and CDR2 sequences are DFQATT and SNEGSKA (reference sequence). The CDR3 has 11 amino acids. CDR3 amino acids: CSATASDTQYF. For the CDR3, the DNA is TGCAGTGCGACGGCTTCGGATACGCAGTATTTT.

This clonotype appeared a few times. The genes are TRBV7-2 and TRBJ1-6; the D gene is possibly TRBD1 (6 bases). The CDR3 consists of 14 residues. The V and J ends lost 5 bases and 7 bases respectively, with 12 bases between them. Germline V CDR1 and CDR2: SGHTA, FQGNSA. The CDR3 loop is CASSMPGDNSPLHF. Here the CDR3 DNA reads TGTGCCAGCAGCATGCCAGGGGACAATTCACCCCTCCACTTT.